This entry is about one T cell receptor beta chain. Its antigen is currently not known. The library relied on the immunoSEQ multiplex PCR assay. A mixture of 60 forward primers for TCR Vbeta segments and 13 reverse primers for TCR Jbeta segments was used in the multiplex PCR. The CDR3 region of rearranged TCR beta genes was amplified from genomic DNA by a multiplex PCR assay. The Illumina HiSeq System was used to sequence the amplified TCR beta libraries as 87-base-pair reads. Turning to the authors' computational methods: In a later analysis, approximately 74 million unique TCR beta chains were counted across the roughly 610 repertoires, and around 11 million of these chains were shared by at least two donors. Raw reads were error-corrected and collapsed into unique sequences by a nearest-neighbor algorithm in which closely related sequences were merged to remove PCR and sequencing errors. V, D and J gene segments were assigned by aligning CDR3 sequences to IMGT reference sequences. For a sequence to be retained, at least a six-nucleotide match to both a V gene segment and a J gene segment was required. Rearrangements were called productive when the CDR3 lacked stop codons and stayed in frame with V and J; all others were non-productive. CDR3 was defined by IMGT convention, running from the second conserved V-encoded cysteine to the conserved J-encoded phenylalanine. Sequences without an unambiguous match to a single V gene segment were excluded from the earlier analysis of 587 of the donors. In an earlier analysis of almost 600 of the donors, a V segment was called functional when productive rearrangements were above 56.7%, and segregating when the standard deviation between donors exceeded 5%. To diagnose cytomegalovirus status from the catalog of TCR beta chain sequences, a statistical classification framework was built. In a later analysis, V and J genes were assigned by comparing TCR nucleotide sequences against IMGT/GENE-DB human TR gene sequences. Using the TCRdist pipeline, a later analysis assigned CDR3 sequences along with most-parsimonious VDJ recombination scenarios. In a later analysis, each TCR beta chain was defined by its CDR3 amino acid sequence together with its V-gene family, and reads lacking a unique V-gene family were excluded. As a way to deal with suspected cross-contamination and a sequencing artifact, a later analysis dropped 450 to 600 nucleotide sequences that were highly shared and had low generation probability. In a later analysis, a clonal expansion index for each public chain was calculated from normalized within-repertoire ranks of inferred template counts. A later analysis computed generation probabilities with a VDJ recombination model fitted to out-of-frame rearrangements, and checked the results against IGoR. Hypergeometric tests were used in a later analysis to score TCR-TCR, TCR-HLA and TCR-CMV co-occurrence, with a repertoire-size bias correction applied to the TCR pairs. False discovery rates were estimated in a later analysis by permuting HLA or CMV assignments 20 times. A later analysis grouped co-occurring TCRs with DBSCAN, adding TCRdist sequence similarity when clustering within HLA-allele-positive subsets. For co-occurrence clustering, repertoires with fewer than 30,000 or more than 120,000 public chains were excluded, along with four to six repertoires with anomalous nucleotide sharing. As stored in TCRdb, this immuneACCESS dataset retains in-frame rearrangements with V and J assigned. A fraction of the clones does not appear; measured against another copy, unresolved V genes explain less than half of the discrepancy, and the remainder lacks a known reason. V, J and clone size derive from that table, while D and trimming were established from the DNA sequence. The table for this sample records 200,000 or so clones. The ten biggest clones cover approximately 0.74% of the sample.

CDR1 and CDR2 (SGHDN, FVKESK) derive from the germline V gene. Spanning cysteine to phenylalanine, the CDR3 consists of 17 amino acids. Of the read, only the CDR3 DNA is kept; its 51 bases are in frame from base 1. V is pruned by 4 bases and J by 7 bases, leaving 12 bases of the junction without a gene match. The source of the sample is a study of cytomegalovirus exposure and HLA in healthy donors (dated by TCRdb to 2015 to 2018). Regarding the complete study: An earlier analysis of under 600 of the donors reported approximately 270 Gb of sequence data and 100 million to 130 million unique TCR beta sequences from 150 million to 200 million T cells. An early release that covered 640 HLA-typed donors contained approximately 300 gigabases of sequencing data and about 93 million unique TCR sequences. Of the 350 to 450 genotyped donors, approximately 81% were placed in the genetic ancestry cluster associated with self-reported Caucasian donors. The study aimed to test whether signatures of past pathogen exposure could be identified by cataloging public T cell receptors. Using immunosequencing, the study profiled T cell repertoires from about 620 subjects and related those repertoires to cytomegalovirus serostatus. Along with the roughly 670-subject first cohort, a separate validation cohort of over a hundred different subjects was used. To predict cytomegalovirus infection status, the study combined high-throughput TCR immunosequencing, statistical association of individual TCRs with disease status, and machine learning. A later analysis re-examined previously published TCR beta repertoires from over 500 donors and added high-resolution HLA genotyping to investigate patterns of TCR occurrence. In the later analysis, no new phenotypic data were used to find candidate immune exposures; instead, reliance was placed on TCR beta sequences and their occurrence across donors. To decide whether each TCR beta V gene segment behaved as functional or pseudogenic, an earlier analysis of approximately 620 of the donors relied on high-throughput TCR beta sequencing. Donor age, sex, ethnicity and CMV serostatus were compiled alongside the repertoire data. Genome-wide SNP genotypes for about 65% of the 666 donors were used in a later genetic analysis, which treated that subset as a discovery cohort. Every repertoire in the discovery cohort had been generated on one and the same sequencing platform. HLA typing covered class I and class II loci at four-digit resolution. The number of donors typed differed by locus, with 629-630 for A, B, C, DRB1 and DQB1, around 500 for DQA1, 600 to 610 for DPA1, and around 450 for DPB1. Several DR-DQ haplotypes were handled as single units for association and clustering, since linkage in the cohort was strong. Across about 370 genotyped donors of the cohort, an average of roughly 250,000 unique TCR beta nucleotide sequences per donor were sequenced, and roughly a sixth of those sequences were non-productive.

The paper's findings and limits, for the study overall: This cohort had only TCR beta chains sequenced, and the lack of alpha or paired-chain data limited which features could be detected. A later analysis found that HLA-associated TCR beta chains were more clonally expanded and had lower generation probabilities than equally common non-associated chains. An earlier analysis of 450 to 750 of the donors showed that most TCR beta V segments appeared in productive rearrangements either about 90% or about 30% of the time, which broadly matched IMGT annotations. Three of the identified cytomegalovirus-associated TCR beta chains were confirmed in vitro to be specific for cytomegalovirus antigens. Across donors, most TCR sequences were observed very rarely, whereas some public TCRs were present in many individuals. CMV serostatus was the only immune exposure information available for the cohort. Specific HLA alleles were associated with roughly 17,000 TCR beta sequences at a false discovery rate of 0.05 in a later analysis. A further reported finding was that TCR beta sequences accurately predicted the HLA-A and HLA-B alleles for most subjects in the first cohort. The classifier was reported to diagnose cytomegalovirus status with high specificity and sensitivity in both the original cohort and the validation cohort. A later analysis found that most CMV-associated TCR beta chains appeared HLA-restricted, with HLA associations seemingly driven largely by CMV exposure. A later genetic analysis reported fewer N-insertions in productive TCRs among donors in an Asian-associated ancestry cluster than the roughly 700-donor mean. Strong co-occurrence of HLA alleles, especially DR and DQ, made assigning TCR associations to individual alleles difficult. The 87-base-pair reads could not distinguish some IMGT-functional V segments, including TRBV6-2 and TRBV6-3, so those segments were excluded. Linkage disequilibrium might explain the correlated functional status among segregating V segments, but an unknown experimental factor could not be ruled out. Roughly uniform sequencing depth across donors was assumed in presence/absence analyses, although this assumption may not hold. Because counts were too low, around 17 rarely observed V segments, including chromosome 9 orphons, were left out of the earlier analysis of 500 to 750 of the donors. According to a later analysis, TCR association rates differed among HLA loci, with DRB1 alleles showing the most associated TCRs and HLA-C alleles showing the fewest. A cluster of highly shared sequence variants was judged likely to represent a technical artifact of the sequencing pipeline. In the study, around 150 TCR beta chains were listed as associated with cytomegalovirus. In a later analysis, several top co-occurrence clusters were reported to appear linked to parvovirus B19, influenza, CMV and Epstein-Barr virus. The authors suggested that the approach could potentially be extended to other disease states and immunological phenotypes. Because some donors lacked HLA typing at each locus, the association tests relied only on the typed subset. An association between a missense DCLRE1C variant and V-gene and J-gene trimming of TCR beta chains was found in a later genetic analysis and replicated in an independent cohort.

The cohort was made up of about 670 healthy bone marrow donors. At the time of sampling, every cohort member was nominally healthy, though immune exposures that went unrecorded were likely present. The donor tested CMV seronegative and was one of the 352 seronegative cohort members. A peripheral blood sample was collected from each donor, and TCR beta sequencing was performed on peripheral blood mononuclear cells. The Qiagen DNeasy Blood Extraction Kit was used to extract genomic DNA from the blood cell samples. This sequence was found in a boy aged 5-17 years in good health and CMV-seronegative. The material sequenced was PBMCs. The chain was built from TRBV14 and TRBJ2-1; a stretch of 11 junction bases matches TRBD2. For the CDR3, the sequence is CASSRSLLAGGKNEQFF. Here is the DNA: TGTGCCAGCAGCCGGTCCCTTCTAGCGGGGGGTAAGAATGAGCAGTTCTTC.